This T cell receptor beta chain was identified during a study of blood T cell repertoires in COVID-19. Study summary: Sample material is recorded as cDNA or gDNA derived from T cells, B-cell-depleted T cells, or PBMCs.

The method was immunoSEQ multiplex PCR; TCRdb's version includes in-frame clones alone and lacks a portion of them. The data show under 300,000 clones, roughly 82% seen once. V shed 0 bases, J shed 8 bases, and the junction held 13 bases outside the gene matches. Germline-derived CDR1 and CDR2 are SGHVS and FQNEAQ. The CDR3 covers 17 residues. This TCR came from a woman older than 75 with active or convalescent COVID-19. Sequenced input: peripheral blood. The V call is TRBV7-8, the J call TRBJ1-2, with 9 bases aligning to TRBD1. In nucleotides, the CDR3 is TGTGCCAGCAGCTTAGCGCAGGGACAGGGTTTACTCGGGGGCTACACCTTC. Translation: CASSLAQGQGLLGGYTF.